Listed here are 25 T cell receptor beta chains from one sample, sequenced in a study of T-cell reconstitution after alpha-beta-depleted transplantation in children. It was with unique molecular identifiers that the TCRbeta library was prepared. TCRdb re-called the PCR reads through MiXCR, storing one row per CDR3 protein. The table lists some 390,000 distinct CDR3 sequences, just over 20% of them singletons. The source was PBMCs from the stem cell graft donor, collected from the stem cell graft. These receptor sequences come from a human donor who donated a stem cell graft to a child with acute myeloid leukemia.

The V gene is TRBV9, the J gene TRBJ2-1; 11 bases are a match to TRBD2. V shed 3 bases and J 7 bases; nucleotides not matched to a gene: 6. Germline lookup yields CDR1 SGDLS and CDR2 YYNGEE. The CDR3 extends over 15 amino acids. Written as DNA, the CDR3 is TGTGCCAGCAGCGGTCGACTAGCGGGAAATAATGAGCAGTTCTTC. Amino acids: CASSGRLAGNNEQFF. Filled out from reference TRBV9 and TRBJ2-1, the complete variable domain reads DSGVTQTPKHLITATGQRVTLRCSPRSGDLSVYWYQQSLDQGLQFLIQYYNGEERAKGNILERFSAQQFPDLHSELNLSSLELGDSALYFCASSGRLAGNNEQFFGPGTRLTVL.

About this clonotype: One end of the junction fails to match germline, which may point to a read error. The gene calls are TRBV11-1 and TRBJ2-6; possibly TRBD1 for D (6 bases). Per the germline V gene, CDR1 is SGHAT and CDR2 is FQDESV (reference sequence). This CDR3 has 19 amino acids. CDR3 sequence (DNA): TGTGCCAGCAGCAAATTCTCCGGGACAACTAACTCTGGGGCCGACGTCCTGACTTTC. Translated, it gives CASSKFSGTTNSGADVLTF.

This clonotype occurred a few times. The V call is TRBV20-1, the J call TRBJ1-5; D is unresolved. The CDR3 is 14 amino acids. Germline V gene sequence: CDR1 DFQATT, CDR2 SNEGSKA (reference sequence). The V end was cut by 5 bases, the J end by 0 bases, with 11 bases between. In DNA, the CDR3 is TGCAGTGCTGGGGAAGCAGGTAGCAATCAGCCCCAGCATTTT. Protein sequence: CSAGEAGSNQPQHF.

This clonotype was picked up a small number of times. The V gene is TRBV29-1, the J gene TRBJ2-3, with TRBD1 identical over 8 bases. Germline loops: CDR1 SQVTM, CDR2 ANQGSEA. The CDR3 has 18 amino acids. The J segment lost 1 base and the V segment lost 1 base, leaving 13 bases of the junction unmatched. Written as DNA, the CDR3 is TGCAGCGTTGAAGGCGGGGACAGGCCGAGATCGCGCACAGATACGCAGTATTTT. Protein: CSVEGGDRPRSRTDTQYF.

The V and J genes are TRBV5-1 and TRBJ2-7; 11 bases line up with TRBD2. With 4 bases clipped from V and 5 bases from J, the junction kept 8 bases outside the gene matches. This CDR3 has 15 residues. In germline, CDR1 is SGHRS, CDR2 YFSETQ. This CDR3 is CASSISSGRMNEQYF. The CDR3 nucleotides are TGCGCCAGCAGCATTTCTAGCGGGAGGATGAACGAGCAGTACTTC.

This sequence joins TRBV3-1 and TRBJ2-2; the D is unclear. The germline CDR1 and CDR2 sequences are LGHDT and YNNKEL (reference sequence). The V and J ends lost 6 bases and 7 bases respectively, with 9 bases between them. The CDR3 totals 12 residues. The CDR3 DNA is TGTGCCAGCAGTCCGCCCCTCGGGGAGCTGTTTTTT. The encoded protein is CASSPPLGELFF.

A few counts support this clonotype. CDR3 residues: CSATILTPFQETQYF. CDR3 nucleotide sequence: TGCAGTGCTACCATTCTGACTCCGTTTCAAGAGACCCAGTACTTC. This chain joins TRBV20-1 and TRBJ2-5; no clear D gene. CDR1 and CDR2 from the germline V gene are DFQATT and SNEGSKA (reference sequence). Trimming left V 4 bases short and J 2 bases short, with 17 bases between. The CDR3 contains 15 residues.

The chain carries TRBV20-1 and TRBJ2-5, with D perhaps matching TRBD1 (7 bases). Trimming stripped 5 bases from V and 2 bases from J, with 18 bases between. The CDR3 has 15 amino acids. CDR1 and CDR2 (germline): DFQATT, SNEGSKA (reference sequence). The CDR3 here is CSAARGASTQETQYF. The CDR3 DNA sequence: TGCAGTGCTGCCAGGGGGGCGAGCACGCAAGAGACCCAGTACTTC.

The V gene is TRBV24-1, the J gene TRBJ2-3, with no clear D. The CDR3 is 15 amino acids. From germline, CDR1 is KGHDR and CDR2 SFDVKD. Deletions cut 0 bases from V and 2 bases from J, with 8 bases between. The CDR3 coding sequence is TGTGCCACCAGTGATTTGGTGGGATCCACAGATACGCAGTATTTT. It is translated as CATSDLVGSTDTQYF.

This clonotype was observed a handful of times. The genes are TRBV29-1 and TRBJ2-3; TRBD1 aligns across 8 bases. V was pared by 5 bases and J by 3 bases, with 7 bases of the junction left unmatched. This CDR3 spans 14 amino acids. Germline-derived CDR1 and CDR2 are SQVTM and ANQGSEA. The CDR3 is CSVSSGGLTDTQYF. In DNA form, the CDR3 reads TGCAGCGTTTCCTCAGGGGGCTTAACAGATACGCAGTATTTT.

This clonotype was picked up many times. The gene calls are TRBV10-3 and TRBJ2-3, with TRBD2 matching over 11 bases. The CDR3 spans 15 residues. The V gene end was trimmed by 0 bases and the J gene end by 5 bases; junction bases not matched to a gene: 1. Germline V CDR1 and CDR2: ENHRY, SYGVKD. The CDR3 spells CAISESGLAGDTQYF. For the CDR3, the DNA is TGTGCCATCAGTGAGTCCGGACTAGCGGGAGATACGCAGTATTTT.

V is TRBV4-3 and J is TRBJ2-1; unclear D gene. Between the trimmed V and J ends, which lost 1 base and 5 bases, there was a span of 3 bases. Germline V lookup: CDR1 LGHNA, CDR2 YSLEER. The CDR3 has 12 residues. DNA for the CDR3: TGCGCCAGCAGCCAAGTAGACAATGAGCAGTTCTTC. This encodes CASSQVDNEQFF.

This clonotype was observed at least ten times. The chain combines TRBV25-1 with TRBJ2-3; TRBD2 might be the D (6 bases). CDR1 MGHDK and CDR2 SYGVNS come from the germline V gene. V was cut by 3 bases and J by 0 bases, with 10 bases left in between. This CDR3 is 15 amino acids long. The CDR3 bases are TGTGCCAGCAGTGAGGAGGGTCCTAGCACAGATACGCAGTATTTT. Translated, it gives CASSEEGPSTDTQYF.

This clonotype was seen a few times. The chain has TRBV12-3 or TRBV12-4 and TRBJ1-2, with a weak D call TRBD1 (5 bases). The V end lost 5 bases, the J end lost 0 bases, and 13 bases lay between the germline ends. There are 15 residues in the CDR3. The CDR3 sequence: CASSLGTVSNYGYTF. As DNA, the CDR3 is TGTGCCAGCAGTCTCGGGACCGTTTCTAACTATGGCTACACCTTC.

The chain links TRBV5-6 to TRBJ2-1; tentatively, D is TRBD2 (6 bases). Germline V gives CDR1 SGHDT, CDR2 YYEEEE. There are 14 residues in the CDR3. V lost 0 bases, J lost 8 bases, and 12 bases lay in between. The CDR3 spells CASSLVSSAHEQFF. CDR3 in DNA: TGTGCCAGCAGCTTGGTGTCTAGCGCACATGAGCAGTTCTTC.

This clonotype was seen at least ten times. The rearrangement uses TRBV28 and TRBJ2-7, with D perhaps matching TRBD1 or TRBD2 (5 bases each). The germline V gene encodes CDR1 MDHEN and CDR2 SYDVKM. CDR3 size: 14 residues. V was shortened by 1 base and J by 5 bases, with 12 bases between the two germline ends. This chain's CDR3 is CASSLLAGSDEQYF. The CDR3 nucleotides read TGTGCCAGCAGTTTATTAGCAGGGAGTGACGAGCAGTACTTC.

The V call is TRBV7-9, the J call TRBJ2-5; 7 nucleotides agree with TRBD1. This CDR3 is 15 amino acids long. CDR1 and CDR2 (germline): SEHNR, FQNEAQ (reference sequence). J gave up 5 bases and V 2 bases, and 8 bases lay outside the gene matches. The CDR3 bases are TGTGCCAGCAGCTTACCATTAGACAGGGTTGAGACCCAGTACTTC. It is translated as CASSLPLDRVETQYF.

This chain links TRBV7-2 with TRBJ1-5; 10 nucleotides match TRBD1. CDR1 is SGHTA, CDR2 FQGNSA, per germline. There are 15 residues in the CDR3. J lost 5 bases, V lost 3 bases, and 4 bases had no gene match. The DNA for the CDR3 is TGTGCCAGCAGCTTTGCGACAGGGGGCGATCAGCCCCAGCATTTT. The encoded protein is CASSFATGGDQPQHF.

This clonotype was counted ten times or more. The chain carries TRBV20-1 and TRBJ2-2; D not certain. The V gene's germline CDR1 is DFQATT and CDR2 SNEGSKA (reference sequence). CDR3 length equals 12 residues. The V end was cut by 3 bases, the J end by 5 bases, with 7 bases between. The CDR3 loop is CSASRPTGELFF. Written as DNA, the CDR3 is TGCAGTGCTAGTAGACCTACCGGGGAGCTGTTTTTT.

This clonotype has a count of ten or more. The J gene is TRBJ2-7, the V gene TRBV25-1; 10 bases align to TRBD1. This CDR3 contains 16 residues. V trimming: 3 bases; J trimming: 0 bases; junction bases outside the gene matches: 5. Per the germline V gene, CDR1 is MGHDK and CDR2 is SYGVNS. The chain's CDR3 is CASSDPGQGPSYEQYF. In DNA, the CDR3 is TGTGCCAGCAGTGACCCGGGACAGGGGCCCTCCTACGAGCAGTACTTC.

The chain links TRBV12-2 to TRBJ2-1. TRBV12-2 is reported as a pseudogene. CDR3 length: 15 amino acids. In nucleotides, the CDR3 is TGTGCAAGTCGCTTCTTTTTGTATGGCTACAATGAGCAGTTCTTC. It translates to CASRFFLYGYNEQFF.

J is TRBJ2-5 and V is TRBV21-1; the table's D call TRBD1 went unverified against the DNA. TRBV21-1 is designated a pseudogene. The CDR3 sequence is 13 residues long. The CDR3 coding sequence is TGTGCCAGCAGCAAAGGTGGGGGAGAGACCCAGTACTTC. Its protein product is CASSKGGGETQYF.

This clonotype has just a few counts. The chain has TRBV5-1 and TRBJ2-1; 8 bases agree with TRBD2. Trimming removed 3 bases from V and 7 bases from J; junction bases left unmatched: 6. The CDR3 consists of 14 residues. CDR1 and CDR2 (germline): SGHRS, YFSETQ. CDR3 protein: CASSSGGGENEQFF. In nucleotides, the CDR3 is TGCGCCAGCAGCTCGGGAGGGGGGGAGAATGAGCAGTTCTTC.

The chain employs TRBV5-1 and TRBJ2-3; 7 positions match TRBD2. The CDR3 has 14 amino acids. Germline assignment: CDR1 SGHRS and CDR2 YFSETQ. J was trimmed by 5 bases and V by 3 bases; bases with no gene match: 6. CDR3 sequence: CASSSGLVLDTQYF. DNA of the CDR3: TGCGCCAGCAGCTCTGGACTAGTGTTAGATACGCAGTATTTT.

There are a few counts of this clonotype. The chain links TRBV10-1 to TRBJ2-7; no clear D. This CDR3 has 13 amino acids. The germline V and J ends were trimmed by 7 bases and 2 bases, with 12 bases remaining between them. Germline CDR1 and CDR2: WNHNN and SYGVQD (reference sequence). The CDR3 sequence: CASTGVATYEQYF. Written as DNA, the CDR3 is TGCGCCAGCACTGGGGTCGCCACCTACGAGCAGTACTTC.